This T cell receptor beta chain stems from a study of T-cell memory formation after mild COVID-19. The TCR alpha and TCR beta cDNA libraries, bearing sample barcodes and UMIs, were generated by 5'RACE using constant-segment primers. TCRdb fed the 5' RACE reads into MiXCR, producing one record per CDR3 protein. The sample lists around 510,000 distinct CDR3 sequences, 20% to 25% occurring once. This CDR3 is 13 amino acids long. Germline V gene lookup returns CDR1 KGHSH and CDR2 LQKENI. V lost 6 bases, J lost 3 bases, and 9 bases lay in between. Sequences were obtained from PBMCs or a T cell subset sorted from them (not recorded which). The V gene is TRBV18, the J gene TRBJ2-1; D ambiguous. This sequence originates from an adult woman who had mild COVID-19 (a few samples of this study predate the infection). Cell type and time point are not known. The CDR3 region has the DNA TGTGCCAGCTCCCCCCTAAACTACAATGAGCAGTTCTTC. It translates to CASSPLNYNEQFF.